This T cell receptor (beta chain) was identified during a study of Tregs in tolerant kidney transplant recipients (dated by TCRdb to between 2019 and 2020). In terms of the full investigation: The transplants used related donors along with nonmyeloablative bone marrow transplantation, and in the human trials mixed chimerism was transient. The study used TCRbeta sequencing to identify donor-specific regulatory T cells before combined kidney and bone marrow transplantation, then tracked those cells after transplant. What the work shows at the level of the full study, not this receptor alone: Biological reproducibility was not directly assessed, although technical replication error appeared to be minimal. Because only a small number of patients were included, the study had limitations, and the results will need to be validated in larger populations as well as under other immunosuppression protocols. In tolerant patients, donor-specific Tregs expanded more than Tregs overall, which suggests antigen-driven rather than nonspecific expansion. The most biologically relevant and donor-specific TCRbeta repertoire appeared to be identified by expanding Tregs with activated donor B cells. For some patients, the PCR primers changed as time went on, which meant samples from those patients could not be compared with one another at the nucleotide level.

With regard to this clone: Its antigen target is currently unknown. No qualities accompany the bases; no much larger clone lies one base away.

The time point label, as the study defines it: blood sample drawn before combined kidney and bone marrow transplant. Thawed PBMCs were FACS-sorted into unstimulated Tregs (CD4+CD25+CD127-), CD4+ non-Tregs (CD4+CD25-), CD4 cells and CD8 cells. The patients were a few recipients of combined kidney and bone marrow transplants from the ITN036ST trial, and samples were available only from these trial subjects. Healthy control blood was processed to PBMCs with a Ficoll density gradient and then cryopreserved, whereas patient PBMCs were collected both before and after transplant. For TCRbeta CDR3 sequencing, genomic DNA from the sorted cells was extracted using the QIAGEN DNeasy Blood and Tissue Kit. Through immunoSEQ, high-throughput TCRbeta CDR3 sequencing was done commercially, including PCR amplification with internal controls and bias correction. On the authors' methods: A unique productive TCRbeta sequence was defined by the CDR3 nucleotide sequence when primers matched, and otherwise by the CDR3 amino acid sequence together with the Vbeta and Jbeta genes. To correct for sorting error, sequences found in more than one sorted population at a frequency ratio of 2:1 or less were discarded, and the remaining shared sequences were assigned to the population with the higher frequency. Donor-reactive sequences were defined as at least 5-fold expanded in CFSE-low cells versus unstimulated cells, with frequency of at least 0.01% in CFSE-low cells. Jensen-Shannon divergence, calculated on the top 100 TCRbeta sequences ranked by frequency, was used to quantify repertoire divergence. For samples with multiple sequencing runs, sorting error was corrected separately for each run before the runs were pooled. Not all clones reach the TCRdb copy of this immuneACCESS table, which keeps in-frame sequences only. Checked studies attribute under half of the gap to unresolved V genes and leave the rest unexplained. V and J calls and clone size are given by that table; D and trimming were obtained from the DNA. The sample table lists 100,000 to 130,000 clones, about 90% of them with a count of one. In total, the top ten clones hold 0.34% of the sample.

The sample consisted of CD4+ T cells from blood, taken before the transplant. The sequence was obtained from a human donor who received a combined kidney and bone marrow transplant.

The CDR3 protein sequence reads: CASRAGRSSTEAFF. The DNA is as follows: TGTGCCAGCAGGGCAGGGAGGAGCAGCACTGAAGCTTTCTTT. The sequence joins TRBV6-1 to TRBJ1-1; 5 matching bases give a weak D call of TRBD1. V sheds 6 bases and J sheds 4 bases, leaving 15 bases between their ends. CDR1 and CDR2, per the germline V gene, are MNHNS and SASEGT. Including cysteine and phenylalanine, the CDR3 has 14 amino acids. Kept here is only the CDR3 DNA, which spans 42 bases and is read in frame from base 1.